The 25 T cell receptor beta chains reported below all come from one sample, sequenced in a study of control samples from healthy donors and cancer patients. The data were produced by immunoSEQ multiplex PCR, yet TCRdb's version contains in-frame clones alone and is incomplete. The table lists around 81,000 clones, 90% to 95% of them singletons. Sequenced material: blood. These receptors all stem from a woman aged 25 to 39 in good health.

This sequence joins TRBV30 and TRBJ1-1; D perhaps matches TRBD1 (5 bases). Germline assignment: CDR1 GTSNPN and CDR2 SVGIG (reference sequence). This CDR3 spans 13 amino acids. V lost 5 bases and J 4 bases, leaving 14 bases between the germline ends. The DNA of the CDR3 is TGTGCCTGGGGACGGGGTGGGGGCACTGAAGCTTTCTTT. It yields the protein CAWGRGGGTEAFF.

This rearrangement joins TRBV12-3 or TRBV12-4 to TRBJ1-2, with D maybe TRBD1 (6 bases). V lost 6 bases and J lost 6, with 11 bases in between. This CDR3 has 12 residues. As DNA, the CDR3 is TGTGCCAGCAGAGGACAGCGGGATGGCTACACCTTC. This encodes CASRGQRDGYTF.

In its sample, this clone was seen once. The rearrangement uses TRBV3-1 (or the pseudogene TRBV3-2) and TRBJ1-1, with D perhaps matching TRBD1 (5 bases). CDR1 LGHDT and CDR2 YNNKEL come from the germline V gene (reference sequence). This CDR3 is built from 13 residues. Trimming took off 4 bases at V and 5 bases at J, with 11 bases between the two ends. The CDR3 protein is CASSPRGGTEAFF. The CDR3 nucleotides are TGTGCCAGCAGCCCAAGGGGTGGGACTGAAGCTTTCTTT.

The chain recombines TRBV5-1 with TRBJ2-6, with 12 bases matching TRBD2. Germline V gene lookup returns CDR1 SGHRS and CDR2 YFSETQ. CDR3 length: 15 residues. V lost 3 bases, J lost 11 bases, and 6 bases stayed unmatched. The CDR3 sequence is CASSSGLAGKHVLTF. As DNA, the CDR3 is TGCGCCAGCAGCTCAGGACTAGCGGGAAAGCACGTCCTGACTTTC.

The chain carries TRBV5-4 and TRBJ2-5, with 10 bases fitting TRBD2. The CDR3 runs 16 residues. The trim removed 3 bases at V and 0 bases at J, leaving 5 bases unmatched. CDR1 SGHNT and CDR2 YYREEE come from the germline V gene (reference sequence). This CDR3 is CASSSGLAVYQETQYF. The CDR3 region has the DNA TGTGCCAGCAGCTCTGGACTAGCGGTTTACCAAGAGACCCAGTACTTC.

In this sample, this clone turned up once. V and J are TRBV5-1 and TRBJ1-1; 9 bases align to TRBD1. Germline values: CDR1 SGHRS, CDR2 YFSETQ. The V gene end was trimmed by 3 bases and the J gene end by 6 bases; junction bases not matched to a gene: 0. The length of the CDR3 is 12 residues. The CDR3 here is CASSWTGAEAFF. In DNA form, the CDR3 reads TGCGCCAGCAGCTGGACAGGGGCTGAAGCTTTCTTT. The complete variable domain, with remaining parts taken from reference TRBV5-1 and TRBJ1-1, reads KAGVTQTPRYLIKTRGQQVTLSCSPISGHRSVSWYQQTPGQGLQFLFEYFSETQRNKGNFPGRFSGRQFSNSRSEMNVSTLELGDSALYLCASSWTGAEAFFGQGTRLTVV.

The J gene is TRBJ1-1, the V gene TRBV4-1; a weak D match, TRBD1 (6 bases). V was cut by 0 bases and J by 6 bases, with 17 bases left in between. The germline gives CDR1 MGHRA, CDR2 YSYEKL. This CDR3 spans 16 amino acids. CDR3 residues: CASSQDLTGKIAEAFF. The CDR3 DNA is TGCGCCAGCAGCCAAGATTTAACAGGGAAGATTGCTGAAGCTTTCTTT.

This chain connects TRBV19 to TRBJ1-2; D might be TRBD1 (5 bases). Germline V CDR1 and CDR2: LNHDA, SQIVND (reference sequence). CDR3 length equals 14 residues. V lost 5 bases to trimming and J lost 3 bases, with 13 bases between them. The CDR3 sequence: CASSAQGTDYGYTF. For the CDR3, the DNA is TGTGCCAGTAGTGCCCAGGGTACGGACTATGGCTACACCTTC.

This chain connects TRBV5-1 to TRBJ2-7; 9 nucleotides align to TRBD2. J was trimmed by 4 bases and V by 3 bases; bases with no gene match: 8. The length of the CDR3 is 15 residues. Per germline, CDR1 SGHRS and CDR2 YFSETQ. CDR3 DNA: TGCGCCAGCAGCTCCGGGACTAGCCACACTTACGAGCAGTACTTC. It specifies CASSSGTSHTYEQYF. The whole variable domain, filled in from reference TRBV5-1 and TRBJ2-7, reads KAGVTQTPRYLIKTRGQQVTLSCSPISGHRSVSWYQQTPGQGLQFLFEYFSETQRNKGNFPGRFSGRQFSNSRSEMNVSTLELGDSALYLCASSSGTSHTYEQYFGPGTRLTVT.

This chain links TRBV4-1 with TRBJ1-3, with D maybe TRBD1 (6 bases). This CDR3 has 15 amino acids. The germline CDR1 and CDR2 sequences are MGHRA and YSYEKL. V was shortened by 3 bases and J by 0 bases, with 9 bases between the two germline ends. In DNA, the CDR3 is TGCGCCAGCAGCCATCGGACAGCCTCTGGAAACACCATATATTTT. This codes for CASSHRTASGNTIYF.

The rearrangement links TRBV9 to TRBJ2-2; the D is unclear. CDR3 length: 15 residues. V was pared by 4 bases and J by 3 bases, with 13 bases between. CDR1 is SGDLS and CDR2 is YYNGEE in the germline V gene. As DNA, the CDR3 is TGTGCCAGCAGCCCAGAGATGTTGGACACCGGGGAGCTGTTTTTT. This gives the protein CASSPEMLDTGELFF.

The gene calls are TRBV7-6 and TRBJ2-5; D remains unclear. Germline CDR1 is SGHVS and CDR2 is FNYEAQ. V dropped 8 bases and J dropped 0 bases, with 10 bases sitting between them. This CDR3 has 13 residues. CDR3 in amino acids: CASGLPYQETQYF. The CDR3 bases are TGTGCCAGCGGCCTACCGTACCAAGAGACCCAGTACTTC.

This clone was counted once. The CDR3: CASSLGTGGNQPQHF. The CDR3 DNA reads as TGTGCCAGCAGCCTAGGGACAGGGGGCAATCAGCCCCAGCATTTT. This sequence joins TRBV7-6 and TRBJ1-5; TRBD1 agrees at 10 bases. The J segment lost 2 bases and the V segment lost 5 bases, leaving 3 bases of the junction unmatched. The CDR3 runs 15 residues. CDR1 is SGHVS and CDR2 is FNYEAQ in the germline V gene.

This clone is a singleton in its sample. The V call is TRBV10-2, the J call TRBJ1-1; D may be TRBD1 (5 bases). The CDR3 sequence is 13 residues long. V gave up 0 bases and J gave up 10 bases, with 12 bases separating them. Germline values: CDR1 WSHSY, CDR2 SAAADI. CDR3 in DNA: TGCGCCAGCAGTGAGTCAGGGGACGGCAGAGCTTTCTTT. Its protein product is CASSESGDGRAFF.

The chain uses TRBV29-1 and TRBJ1-6; 8 nucleotides match TRBD1. CDR1 is SQVTM and CDR2 is ANQGSEA in the germline V gene. CDR3 length: 13 residues. V was pared by 8 bases and J by 7 bases, with 7 bases of the junction left unmatched. The CDR3 DNA is TGCAGCACCCAGACAGGGGAAAATTCACCCCTCCACTTT. It encodes CSTQTGENSPLHF.

The rearrangement joins TRBV5-1 to TRBJ2-3, with no clear D. The V and J ends lost 0 bases and 2 bases respectively, with 10 bases between them. Germline V gene lookup returns CDR1 SGHRS and CDR2 YFSETQ. There are 15 residues in the CDR3. The CDR3 DNA follows: TGCGCCAGCAGCTTGGTATCCCAGCTCACAGATACGCAGTATTTT. It is translated as CASSLVSQLTDTQYF.

The chain has TRBV6-2 or TRBV6-3 and TRBJ1-4; a possible D gene is TRBD1 (5 bases). Per germline, CDR1 MNHEY and CDR2 SVGEGT. Trimming took off 2 bases at V and 7 bases at J, with 8 bases between the two ends. The CDR3 spans 13 residues. CDR3 coding DNA: TGTGCCAGCAGTTACACAGGTTTTGAAAAACTGTTTTTT. Translation: CASSYTGFEKLFF.

The chain couples TRBV7-9 to TRBJ1-3; no clear D gene. Deletions cut 5 bases from V and 5 bases from J, with 10 bases between. This CDR3 is 13 amino acids long. Germline loops: CDR1 SEHNR, CDR2 FQNEAQ (reference sequence). The CDR3 coding sequence is TGTGCCAGCAGCCCGATGAACCGAAACACCATATATTTT. Translated, it gives CASSPMNRNTIYF.

CDR3 in amino acids: CARSLVLQPEQETQYF. CDR3 nucleotide sequence: TGTGCCAGAAGCTTGGTATTACAACCCGAGCAAGAGACCCAGTACTTC. V is TRBV5-3 and J is TRBJ2-5; D gene ambiguous. TRBV5-3 is labeled an ORF, and its function is uncertain. This CDR3 spans 16 amino acids. The V end lost 0 bases, the J end lost 2 bases, and 14 bases lay between the germline ends.

The J gene is TRBJ1-4, the V gene TRBV7-9; D remains unclear. This CDR3 region has 11 residues. The germline gives CDR1 SEHNR, CDR2 FQNEAQ (reference sequence). Trimming shortened V by 7 bases and J by 13 bases, and 13 bases separated the two germline ends. The CDR3 DNA sequence: TGTGCCAGCACCTACAACGGAGGACTGTTTTTT. Protein product: CASTYNGGLFF.

The rearrangement uses TRBV19 and TRBJ1-1, with TRBD1 matching 10 bases. V lost 3 bases and J lost 3; bases outside the gene matches: 4. Germline loops: CDR1 LNHDA, CDR2 SQIVND (reference sequence). The CDR3 consists of 15 residues. The CDR3 spells CASSMTGGRYTEAFF. The CDR3, as DNA: TGTGCCAGTAGTATGACAGGGGGCAGGTACACTGAAGCTTTCTTT.

The chain uses TRBV18 and TRBJ2-1, with D perhaps assigned TRBD1 or TRBD2 (5 bases each). The V and J ends lost 4 bases and 0 bases respectively, with 16 bases between them. CDR1 and CDR2 from the germline V gene are KGHSH and LQKENI. This CDR3 has 17 residues. DNA for the CDR3: TGTGCCAGCTCACAAAGGGACGGACCAATCTCCTACAATGAGCAGTTCTTC. It specifies CASSQRDGPISYNEQFF.

The chain uses TRBV10-1 and TRBJ1-3, with a possible D match to TRBD1 (5 bases). CDR3 length: 11 amino acids. Germline CDR1 reads WNHNN; CDR2 reads SYGVQD (reference sequence). CDR3 residues: CGTTDGNTIYF. In nucleotides, the CDR3 is TGCGGGACGACAGATGGAAACACCATATATTTT.

The J gene is TRBJ1-1, the V gene TRBV3-1 (or the pseudogene TRBV3-2); D gene ambiguous. The CDR3 totals 16 residues. The germline V gene has CDR1 LGHDT and CDR2 YNNKEL (reference sequence). Deletions cut 4 bases from V and 2 bases from J, with 17 bases between. This CDR3 is CASSPRWAYGNTEAFF. CDR3 nucleotide sequence: TGTGCCAGCAGCCCCCGTTGGGCTTACGGTAACACTGAAGCTTTCTTT.

The chain couples TRBV30 to TRBJ1-3, with D perhaps TRBD1 (5 bases). The CDR3 contains 17 residues. Germline-derived CDR1 and CDR2 are GTSNPN and SVGIG (reference sequence). V lost 5 bases, J lost 0 bases, and 20 bases lay in between. CDR3 residues: CAWLAYRGTHSGNTIYF. As DNA, the CDR3 is TGTGCCTGGCTGGCTTACCGGGGGACCCACTCTGGAAACACCATATATTTT.